This is a list of T cell receptor beta chains from one sample in a study of cytomegalovirus exposure and HLA in healthy donors. Using immunoSEQ multiplex PCR, the repertoire was profiled, and TCRdb retains in-frame clones only, with some absent. The sample includes 100,000 or so clones, over 65% of them seen just once. Sequenced material: PBMCs. The receptors come from a woman aged 40 to 49 in good health and CMV-seropositive. Each CDR3 is given without its conserved first and last residue.

v_gene: TRBV15
CDR3aa: ATSRAGADPRTDTQY

v_gene: TRBV18
CDR3aa: ASSPVDRSEAF

v_gene: TRBV7-3
CDR3aa: ASSRQGAYEQY

v_gene: TRBV4-3
CDR3aa: ASSQGAGGSYEQY

v_gene: TRBV7-2
CDR3aa: ASRRGQGAF

v_gene: TRBV9
CDR3aa: ASSVGGVFQETQY

v_gene: TRBV4-1
CDR3aa: ASSQDSALRQPQH

v_gene: TRBV6-5
CDR3aa: ASIGRGNQPQH

v_gene: TRBV4-3
CDR3aa: ASSQEGIGLHTGELF

v_gene: TRBV19
CDR3aa: ASSNIGGSVQPQH

v_gene: TRBV5-1
CDR3aa: ASSLTSGGYNEQF

v_gene: TRBV27
CDR3aa: ASSLLAGKNGELF

v_gene: TRBV19
CDR3aa: ASSVGQNTDTQY

v_gene: TRBV7-9
CDR3aa: ASSSGTNSYEQY

v_gene: TRBV15
CDR3aa: ATSRDFGGGETQY

v_gene: TRBV19
CDR3aa: ASMRRGGAFGGETQY

v_gene: TRBV6-1
CDR3aa: ASRGGSGSYNEQF

v_gene: TRBV28
CDR3aa: ASRGPTNEQF

v_gene: TRBV29-1
CDR3aa: SVEDRDRGLGEQY

v_gene: TRBV6-5
CDR3aa: ASSYSTGMNTEAF

v_gene: TRBV29-1
CDR3aa: SVDTGQGPYEQY

v_gene: TRBV29-1
CDR3aa: SVASGTGGEGYT

v_gene: TRBV27
CDR3aa: ASSPGQLDTQY

v_gene: TRBV6-1
CDR3aa: ASRSPGRGNEKLF

v_gene: TRBV4-2
CDR3aa: ASSQGGGAGQPQH

v_gene: TRBV7-3
CDR3aa: ASSSLGGSSYNEQF

v_gene: TRBV5-8
CDR3aa: ASVPTGVNQPQH

v_gene: TRBV19
CDR3aa: ASMGLAVSGGTGELF

v_gene: TRBV15
CDR3aa: ATSKGQGGSYEQY

v_gene: TRBV6-5
CDR3aa: ASSPASGSGNEQF

v_gene: TRBV4-3
CDR3aa: ASSPGTGTQETQY

v_gene: TRBV27
CDR3aa: ASSLTLKTGLQETQY

v_gene: TRBV7-7
CDR3aa: ASSLGTGGSETQY

v_gene: TRBV5-8
CDR3aa: AFTLAGSSYEQY

v_gene: TRBV4-1
CDR3aa: ASSRGDSSYEQY

v_gene: TRBV19
CDR3aa: ASSRVDRGHEQY

v_gene: TRBV30
CDR3aa: AWSGTLSNQPQH

v_gene: TRBV9
CDR3aa: ASKASGIQYGELF

v_gene: TRBV28
CDR3aa: ASTVGGTGANVLT

v_gene: TRBV7-9
CDR3aa: ASSLMGLADYNEQF

v_gene: TRBV6-5
CDR3aa: ASTPAQGPYGYT

v_gene: TRBV4-3
CDR3aa: ASSLEGAANEQF

v_gene: TRBV19
CDR3aa: ASSPLSQGGDTQY

v_gene: TRBV29-1
CDR3aa: SVERDTGYT

v_gene: TRBV27
CDR3aa: ASSLDPKRALNTGELF

v_gene: TRBV5-8
CDR3aa: ASSLGTGVQY

v_gene: TRBV14
CDR3aa: ASSQDREQY

v_gene: TRBV5-1
CDR3aa: ASSLVLTGGAYTEAF